The 19 T cell receptor beta chains below all came from one sample that was sequenced in a study of T cell repertoires in cytomegalovirus infection. In TCRdb, the reads were re-called with MiXCR into one record per CDR3 protein. The repertoire has some 400,000 distinct CDR3 sequences, approximately 31% of them found once; the top ten carry roughly 15%. The specimen was PBMCs. All receptors derive from a human donor in good health (CMV status not recorded). Some clones in this sample may be carry-over from other donors' samples.

The gene calls are TRBV19 and TRBJ1-5, with 8 bases matching TRBD1. This CDR3 has 18 residues. Germline-derived CDR1 and CDR2 are LNHDA and SQIVND (reference sequence). Losses at the gene ends were 4 bases for V and 0 bases for J; bases not matched to a gene: 11. CDR3 bases: TGTGCCAGTAGTACACACGGATCAGGGGGCGGTAGCAATCAGCCCCAGCATTTT. Translation: CASSTHGSGGGSNQPQHF.

The table lists this clonotype with a few counts. The chain has TRBV6-2 or TRBV6-3 and TRBJ2-5; 10 nucleotides agree with TRBD2. CDR3 length: 16 residues. Germline-derived CDR1 and CDR2 are MNHEY and SVGEGT. With 7 bases clipped from V and 2 bases from J, the junction kept 10 bases outside the gene matches. Here the CDR3 DNA reads TGTGCCAGCACCTCCCTAGCGGGGGAACATCAAGAGACCCAGTACTTC. Protein: CASTSLAGEHQETQYF.

This clonotype was counted between two and nine times. This chain joins TRBV7-8 and TRBJ2-5, with 8 bases matching TRBD2. The V and J ends lost 2 bases and 5 bases, in that order; junction bases with no gene match: 4. The germline V gene encodes CDR1 SGHVS and CDR2 FQNEAQ. The CDR3 is 14 residues long. CDR3 residues: CASSLRGGWETQYF. The CDR3 DNA sequence: TGTGCCAGCAGCTTACGGGGGGGGTGGGAGACCCAGTACTTC.

This clonotype has more than one count but fewer than ten. The chain employs TRBV6-2 or TRBV6-3 and TRBJ1-1; no reliable D call. The length of the CDR3 is 14 residues. Trimming removed 8 bases from V and 2 bases from J, with 15 bases in between. CDR1 MNHEY and CDR2 SVGEGT come from the germline V gene. The CDR3 region has the DNA TGTGCCAGCGGGGAATGGGCAGGTAACACTGAAGCTTTCTTT. Encoded protein: CASGEWAGNTEAFF.

This clonotype was recorded many times. This rearrangement joins TRBV12-3 or TRBV12-4 to TRBJ1-1; D possibly corresponds to TRBD1 (6 bases). CDR3 length equals 16 residues. V lost 5 bases, J lost 0 bases, and 16 bases lay in between. The CDR3 is CASSPPTGPLNTEAFF. The CDR3 nucleotides read TGTGCCAGCAGTCCTCCGACAGGCCCTCTGAACACTGAAGCTTTCTTT.

Of note for this clonotype: A read error may produce the germline difference seen at one junction end. V gene TRBV30 combines with J gene TRBJ2-1; 7 nucleotides match TRBD1. In germline, CDR1 is GTSNPN, CDR2 SVGIG (reference sequence). The CDR3 is 15 residues long. DNA for the CDR3: TGTGCCTGGAGTGTACAGGGGAAAGAATCCCATCCCAATCTATTC. As protein: CAWSVQGKESHPNLF.

Remarks on this clonotype: The junction does not match germline at one end; this may be a read error. The rearrangement links TRBV6-5 to TRBJ1-5; TRBD1 is a possible D gene (5 bases). The germline CDR1 and CDR2 sequences are MNHEY and SVGAGI. This CDR3 is built from 13 residues. The CDR3 reads CDSTAGGNQPQHF. CDR3 nucleotides: TGTGACAGCACCGCGGGGGGGAATCAGCCCCAGCATTTT.

The gene calls are TRBV6-5 and TRBJ2-3; 10 bases are a match to TRBD2. The CDR3 loop spans 16 amino acids. V lost 3 bases, J lost 2 bases, and 5 bases stayed unmatched. In germline, CDR1 is MNHEY, CDR2 SVGAGI. Here the CDR3 reads CASSYSSGGNTDTQYF. The CDR3 DNA reads as TGTGCCAGCAGTTATTCTAGCGGGGGAAACACAGATACGCAGTATTTT.

Details on this clonotype: This CDR3 fails to terminate in the conserved phenylalanine or tryptophan, so it likely reflects a read error. The rearrangement uses TRBV7-2 and TRBJ2-7; 7 bases line up with TRBD1. This CDR3 spans 15 amino acids. Germline CDR1 is SGHTA and CDR2 is FQGNSA. Trimming cost V 11 bases and J 0 bases; bases outside gene matches: 13. This CDR3 reads CACKQDRASSYEQYS. Here the CDR3 DNA reads TGTGCCTGCAAACAAGACAGGGCTAGCTCCTACGAGCAGTACTCC.

This clonotype has a handful of counts. V and J are TRBV6-2 or TRBV6-3 and TRBJ1-2; D gene ambiguous. V was shortened by 0 bases and J by 7 bases, with 9 bases between the two germline ends. Per germline, CDR1 MNHEY and CDR2 SVGEGT. The CDR3 is made up of 13 amino acids. CDR3 DNA sequence: TGTGCCAGCAGTTACTCAATGAGGGTTGGCTACACCTTC. Translated, it gives CASSYSMRVGYTF.

The chain couples TRBV19 to TRBJ1-5; D is unclear. The CDR3 totals 14 residues. CDR1 is LNHDA, CDR2 SQIVND, per germline (reference sequence). V lost 4 bases to trimming and J lost 1 base, with 8 bases between them. The CDR3 coding sequence is TGTGCCAGTAGTAGGGGAGAGAGCAATCAGCCCCAGCATTTT. It translates to CASSRGESNQPQHF. Supplemented by reference TRBV19 and TRBJ1-5, the full variable domain reads DGGITQSPKYLFRKEGQNVTLSCEQNLNHDAMYWYRQDPGQGLRLIYYSQIVNDFQKGDIAEGYSVSREKKESFPLTVTSAQKNPTAFYLCASSRGESNQPQHFGDGTRLSIL.

The chain has TRBV5-6 and TRBJ1-1, with D tentatively TRBD1 (5 bases). V gave up 1 base and J gave up 1 base, with 8 bases separating them. The CDR3 is made up of 14 amino acids. Germline-derived CDR1 and CDR2 are SGHDT and YYEEEE. The CDR3 region is CASSLWGTNTEAFF. The CDR3 bases are TGTGCCAGCAGCTTGTGGGGGACGAACACTGAAGCTTTCTTT.

This clonotype occurred many times. V and J are TRBV7-2 and TRBJ2-5, with D maybe TRBD2 (5 bases). The germline V and J ends were trimmed by 4 bases and 2 bases, with 14 bases remaining between them. This CDR3 region has 15 residues. In germline, CDR1 is SGHTA, CDR2 FQGNSA. CDR3 bases: TGTGCCAGCAGCTCTTGGATCGGGATGCAAGAGACCCAGTACTTC. It specifies CASSSWIGMQETQYF. The entire variable domain, with the rest obtained from reference TRBV7-2 and TRBJ2-5, is as follows: GAGVSQSPSNKVTEKGKDVELRCDPISGHTALYWYRQSLGQGLEFLIYFQGNSAPDKSGLPSDRFSAERTGGSVSTLTIQRTQQEDSAVYLCASSSWIGMQETQYFGPGTRLLVL.

At least ten counts were recorded for this clonotype. The chain carries TRBV20-1 and TRBJ2-7; 7 positions agree with TRBD1. Germline V CDR1 and CDR2: DFQATT, SNEGSKA (reference sequence). CDR3 size: 13 residues. J was trimmed by 6 bases and V by 1 base; bases with no gene match: 6. CDR3: CSARGSTGSEQYF. The DNA of the CDR3 is TGCAGTGCTAGAGGATCGACAGGGAGCGAGCAGTACTTC.

With respect to this clonotype: This CDR3 is missing its conserved last phenylalanine or tryptophan, likely due to a read error. The chain couples TRBV28 to TRBJ1-1, with a possible D match to TRBD1 (5 bases). V shed 6 bases and J shed 2 bases, with 16 bases lying between them. This CDR3 spans 15 amino acids. Germline V gene sequence: CDR1 MDHEN, CDR2 SYDVKM. CDR3 amino acids: CASRSAGTDNTEAFI. The CDR3 DNA follows: TGTGCCAGCAGATCCGCCGGGACTGATAACACTGAAGCTTTCATT.

This clonotype was seen ten or more times. The chain is built from TRBV20-1 and TRBJ1-5; D may be TRBD1 (6 bases). The CDR3 runs to 14 residues. The V end lost 0 bases, the J end lost 4 bases, and 10 bases lay between the germline ends. Germline V gene lookup returns CDR1 DFQATT and CDR2 SNEGSKA (reference sequence). The DNA for the CDR3 is TGCAGTGCTAGAGATCGGAGGGGGAATCAGCCCCAGCATTTT. It specifies CSARDRRGNQPQHF.

This clonotype was seen a handful of times. This chain uses TRBV6-1 with TRBJ2-7; no clear D gene. The CDR3 totals 12 residues. V lost 8 bases and J 0 bases, leaving 8 bases between the germline ends. Germline V gene lookup returns CDR1 MNHNS and CDR2 SASEGT. The CDR3 protein is CASGLPSYEQYF. DNA for the CDR3: TGTGCCAGCGGCCTACCCTCCTACGAGCAGTACTTC.

This sequence joins TRBV11-2 and TRBJ1-1; no firm D call. Germline CDR1 is SGHAT and CDR2 is FQNNGV. This CDR3 spans 13 amino acids. V lost 3 bases to trimming and J lost 1 base, with 6 bases between them. The CDR3 coding sequence is TGTGCCAGCAGCTTCGTTGAGAACACTGAAGCTTTCTTT. Translated, it gives CASSFVENTEAFF.

In DNA, the CDR3 is TGCGCCAGCAGCCAAGATATCCGAGGGTGGGGGGGAATAGAGACCCAGTACTTC. Translation: CASSQDIRGWGGIETQYF. The gene calls are TRBV4-3 and TRBJ2-5, with 7 positions matching TRBD2. Germline V gene data show CDR1 as LGHNA and CDR2 as YSLEER. With V trimmed by 0 bases and J by 4 bases, 14 bases remained unmatched. The CDR3 has 18 residues.